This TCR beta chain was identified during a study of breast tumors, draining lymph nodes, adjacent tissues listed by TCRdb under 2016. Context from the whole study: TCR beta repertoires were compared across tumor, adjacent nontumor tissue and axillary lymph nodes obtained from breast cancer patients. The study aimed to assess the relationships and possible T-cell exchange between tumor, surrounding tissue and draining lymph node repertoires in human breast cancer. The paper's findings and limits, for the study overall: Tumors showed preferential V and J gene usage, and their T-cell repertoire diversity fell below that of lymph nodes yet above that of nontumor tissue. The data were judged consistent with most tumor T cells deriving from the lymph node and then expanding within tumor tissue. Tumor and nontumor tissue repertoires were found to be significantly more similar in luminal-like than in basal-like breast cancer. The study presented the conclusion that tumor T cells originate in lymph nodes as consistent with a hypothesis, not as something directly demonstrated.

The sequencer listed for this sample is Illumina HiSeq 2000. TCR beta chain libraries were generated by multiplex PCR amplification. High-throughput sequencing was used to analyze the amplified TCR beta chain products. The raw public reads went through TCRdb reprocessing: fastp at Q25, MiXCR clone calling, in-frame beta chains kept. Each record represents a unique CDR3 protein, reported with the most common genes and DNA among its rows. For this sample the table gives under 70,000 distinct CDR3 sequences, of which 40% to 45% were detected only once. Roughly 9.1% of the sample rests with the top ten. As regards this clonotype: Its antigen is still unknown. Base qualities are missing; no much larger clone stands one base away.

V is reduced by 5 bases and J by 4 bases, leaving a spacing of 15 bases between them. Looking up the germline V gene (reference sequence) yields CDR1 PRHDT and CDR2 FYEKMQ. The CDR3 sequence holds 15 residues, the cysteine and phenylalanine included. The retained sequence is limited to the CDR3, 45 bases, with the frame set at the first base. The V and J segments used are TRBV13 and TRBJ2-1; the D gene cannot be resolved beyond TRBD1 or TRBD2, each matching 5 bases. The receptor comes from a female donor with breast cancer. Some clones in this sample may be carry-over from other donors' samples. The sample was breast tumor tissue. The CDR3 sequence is CASSPGAGTYNEQFF. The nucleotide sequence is TGTGCCAGCAGCCCCGGGGCAGGGACGTACAATGAGCAGTTCTTC.